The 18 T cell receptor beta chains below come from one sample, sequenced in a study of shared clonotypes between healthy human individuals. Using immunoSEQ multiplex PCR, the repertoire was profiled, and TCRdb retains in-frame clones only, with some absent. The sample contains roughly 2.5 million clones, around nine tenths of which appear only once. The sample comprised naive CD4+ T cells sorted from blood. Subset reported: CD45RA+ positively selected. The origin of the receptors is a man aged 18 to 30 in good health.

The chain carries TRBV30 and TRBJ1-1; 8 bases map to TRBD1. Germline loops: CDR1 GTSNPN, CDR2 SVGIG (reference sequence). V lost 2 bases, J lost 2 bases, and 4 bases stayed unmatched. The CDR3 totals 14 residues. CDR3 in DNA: TGTGCCTGGAGTCGGGCAGGGGGCAACACTGAAGCTTTCTTT. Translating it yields CAWSRAGGNTEAFF.

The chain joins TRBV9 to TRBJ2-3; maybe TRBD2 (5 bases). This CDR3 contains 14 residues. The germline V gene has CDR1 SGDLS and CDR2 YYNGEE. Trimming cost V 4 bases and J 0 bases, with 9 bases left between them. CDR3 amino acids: CASSKTGSTDTQYF. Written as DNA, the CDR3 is TGTGCCAGCAGCAAAACGGGAAGCACAGATACGCAGTATTTT.

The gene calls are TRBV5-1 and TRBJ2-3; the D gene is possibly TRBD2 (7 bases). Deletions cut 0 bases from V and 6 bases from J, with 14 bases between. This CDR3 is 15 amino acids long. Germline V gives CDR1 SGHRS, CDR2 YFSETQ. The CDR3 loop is CASSLDAGGPDTQYF. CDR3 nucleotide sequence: TGCGCCAGCAGCTTGGATGCCGGGGGGCCGGATACGCAGTATTTT.

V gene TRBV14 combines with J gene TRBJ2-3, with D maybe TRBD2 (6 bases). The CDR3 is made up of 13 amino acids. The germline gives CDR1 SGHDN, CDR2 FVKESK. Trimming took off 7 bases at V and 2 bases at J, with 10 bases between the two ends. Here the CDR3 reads CASTRGITDTQYF. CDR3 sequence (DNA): TGTGCCAGCACCCGGGGGATCACAGATACGCAGTATTTT. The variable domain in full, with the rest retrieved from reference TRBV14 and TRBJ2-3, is EAGVTQFPSHSVIEKGQTVTLRCDPISGHDNLYWYRRVMGKEIKFLLHFVKESKQDESGMPNNRFLAERTGGTYSTLKVQPAELEDSGVYFCASTRGITDTQYFGPGTRLTVL.

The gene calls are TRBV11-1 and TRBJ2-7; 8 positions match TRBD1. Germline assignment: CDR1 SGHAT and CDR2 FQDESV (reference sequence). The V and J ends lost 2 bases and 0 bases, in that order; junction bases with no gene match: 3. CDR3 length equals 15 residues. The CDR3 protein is CASSLSQGASYEQYF. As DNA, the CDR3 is TGTGCCAGCAGCTTATCGCAGGGGGCCTCCTACGAGCAGTACTTC.

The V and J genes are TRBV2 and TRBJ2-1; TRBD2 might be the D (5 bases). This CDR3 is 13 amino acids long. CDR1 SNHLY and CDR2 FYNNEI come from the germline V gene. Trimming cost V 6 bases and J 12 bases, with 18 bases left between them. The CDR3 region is CASSQYWELRQFF. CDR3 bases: TGTGCCAGCAGCCAATACTGGGAGCTACGGCAGTTCTTC.

CDR3 loop: CASKVGQGRTDTQYF. CDR3 in DNA: TGTGCCAGCAAAGTTGGTCAGGGGAGGACAGATACGCAGTATTTT. The rearrangement uses TRBV6-1 and TRBJ2-3, with D perhaps matching TRBD1 or TRBD2 (6 bases each). The V and J ends lost 7 bases and 3 bases respectively, with 17 bases between them. The CDR3 is made up of 15 amino acids. Per germline, CDR1 MNHNS and CDR2 SASEGT.

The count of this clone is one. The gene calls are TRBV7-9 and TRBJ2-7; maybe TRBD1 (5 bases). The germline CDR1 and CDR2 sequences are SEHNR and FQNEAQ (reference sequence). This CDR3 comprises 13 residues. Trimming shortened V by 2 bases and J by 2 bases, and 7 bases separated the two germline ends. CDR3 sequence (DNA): TGTGCCAGCAGCTTATTGACAGCCTACGAGCAGTACTTC. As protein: CASSLLTAYEQYF.

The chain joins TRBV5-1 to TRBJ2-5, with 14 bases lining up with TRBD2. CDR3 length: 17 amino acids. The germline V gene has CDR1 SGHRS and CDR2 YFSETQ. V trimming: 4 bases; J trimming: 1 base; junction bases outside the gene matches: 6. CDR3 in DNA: TGCGCCAGCAGCCGGGGACTAGCGGGAGCTGCCCAAGAGACCCAGTACTTC. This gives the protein CASSRGLAGAAQETQYF.

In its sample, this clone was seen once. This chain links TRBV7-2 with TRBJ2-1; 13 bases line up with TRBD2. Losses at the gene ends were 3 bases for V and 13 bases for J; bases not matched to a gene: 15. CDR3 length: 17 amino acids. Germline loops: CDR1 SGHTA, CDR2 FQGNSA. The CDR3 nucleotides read TGTGCCAGCAGCTTTCGTCCGGGACTAGCGGGACCATTGGGACAGTTCTTC. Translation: CASSFRPGLAGPLGQFF.

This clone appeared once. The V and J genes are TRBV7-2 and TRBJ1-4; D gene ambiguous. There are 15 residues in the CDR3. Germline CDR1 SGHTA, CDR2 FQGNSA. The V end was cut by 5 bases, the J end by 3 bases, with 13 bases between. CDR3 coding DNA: TGTGCCAGCAGCCCGAATGGATTGCCTAATGAAAAACTGTTTTTT. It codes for CASSPNGLPNEKLFF.

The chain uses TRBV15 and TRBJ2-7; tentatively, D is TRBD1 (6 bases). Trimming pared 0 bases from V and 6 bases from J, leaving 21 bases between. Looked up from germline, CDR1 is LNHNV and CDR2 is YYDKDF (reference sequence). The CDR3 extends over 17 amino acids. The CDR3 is CATSRDTAIGQGSEQYF. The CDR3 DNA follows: TGTGCCACCAGCAGAGATACAGCTATTGGGCAGGGGAGCGAGCAGTACTTC.

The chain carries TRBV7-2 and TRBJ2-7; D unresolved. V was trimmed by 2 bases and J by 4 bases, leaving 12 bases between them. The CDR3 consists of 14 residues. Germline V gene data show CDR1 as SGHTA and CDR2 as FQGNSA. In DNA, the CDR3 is TGTGCCAGCAGCTTATATCGCACGTGGTACGAGCAGTACTTC. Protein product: CASSLYRTWYEQYF.

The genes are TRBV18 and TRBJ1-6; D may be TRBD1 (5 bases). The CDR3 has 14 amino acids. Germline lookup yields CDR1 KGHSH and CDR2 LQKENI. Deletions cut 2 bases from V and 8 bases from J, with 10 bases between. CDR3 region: CASSPAQGYSPLHF. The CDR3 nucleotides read TGTGCCAGCTCACCAGCCCAGGGCTATTCACCCCTCCACTTT.

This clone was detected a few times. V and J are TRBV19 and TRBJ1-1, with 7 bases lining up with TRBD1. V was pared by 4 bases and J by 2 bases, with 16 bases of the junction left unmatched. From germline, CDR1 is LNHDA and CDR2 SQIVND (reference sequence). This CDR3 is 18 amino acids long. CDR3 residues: CASSKVPLTGTANTEAFF. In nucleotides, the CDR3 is TGTGCCAGTAGTAAAGTGCCCCTAACCGGGACAGCTAACACTGAAGCTTTCTTT.

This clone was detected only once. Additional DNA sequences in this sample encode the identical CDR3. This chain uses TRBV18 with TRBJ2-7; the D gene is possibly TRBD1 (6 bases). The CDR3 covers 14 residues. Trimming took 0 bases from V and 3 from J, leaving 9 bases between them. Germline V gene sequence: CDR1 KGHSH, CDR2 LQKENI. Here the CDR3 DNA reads TGTGCCAGCTCACCACCAGGGACAAGCTACGAGCAGTACTTC. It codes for CASSPPGTSYEQYF.

The CDR3 reads CAGQKQGAVEKLFF. The CDR3 DNA follows: TGTGCCGGGCAGAAGCAGGGGGCGGTAGAAAAACTGTTTTTT. The rearrangement uses TRBV5-6 and TRBJ1-4, with 8 bases lining up with TRBD1. The J segment lost 8 bases and the V segment lost 10 bases, leaving 13 bases of the junction unmatched. The CDR3 spans 14 residues. CDR1 and CDR2 (germline): SGHDT, YYEEEE. Complete variable domain (other parts from reference TRBV5-6 and TRBJ1-4): DAGVTQSPTHLIKTRGQQVTLRCSPKSGHDTVSWYQQALGQGPQFIFQYYEEEERQRGNFPDRFSGHQFPNYSSELNVNALLLGDSALYLCAGQKQGAVEKLFFGSGTQLSVL.

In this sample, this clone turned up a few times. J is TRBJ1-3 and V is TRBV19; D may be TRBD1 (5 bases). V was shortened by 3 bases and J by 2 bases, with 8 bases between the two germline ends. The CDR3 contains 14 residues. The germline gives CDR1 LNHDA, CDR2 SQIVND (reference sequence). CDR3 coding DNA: TGTGCCAGTAGTATGAGGGGACCTGGAAACACCATATATTTT. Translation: CASSMRGPGNTIYF.